This T cell receptor beta chain was recovered during a study of CD8+ T cells in alopecia areata. Study details: Treatment of the treated patients consisted of oral tofacitinib, 5 to 10 mg twice daily.

As for treatment: oral pan-JAK inhibitor, 5-10 mg twice daily. Turning to this clone: What it recognizes is unknown.

Findings and limits, study-wide: On tofacitinib, scalp clonality and expanded CD8+ clones among top 100 fell significantly. During tofacitinib treatment, many expanded lesional clones remained in scalp and blood.

Extracted from the samples, RNA was reverse transcribed into cDNA to serve as the sequencing template. Some clones are missing from TCRdb's copy, which holds only in-frame ones; the method was immunoSEQ multiplex PCR. The sample has approximately 100,000 clones, 55% to 75% seen once. This specimen consisted of CD8+ T cells sorted from blood, obtained between weeks 55 and 65, from a patient treated with tofacitinib. The clonotype was recovered from a human donor with alopecia areata.

The CDR3 nucleotides read TGCGCCAGCAGTCTCCTTCGCCCGCAGTATTTT. Translating gives CASSLLRPQYF. The J gene is TRBJ2-3, the V gene TRBV23-1; no clear D. TRBV23-1 is classed as an ORF, of uncertain function. This CDR3 is 11 amino acids long. V lost 4 bases, J lost 10 bases, and 9 bases lay in between.